The clone carrying this TCR beta chain came up a few times. These data come from a study of technical replicates of blood from a handful of donors. Sequencing was performed with immunoSEQ multiplex PCR; in TCRdb, only in-frame clones are kept and a portion is missing. The sample includes approximately 93,000 clones, about 94% seen only once; the top ten take over 0.25%. Sequencing was performed on T cells isolated from PBMCs. The receptor was isolated from a human donor in good health.

CDR3 bases: TGTGCCAGCAGCTTGGGGGGGCTGTTCTACAATGAGCAGTTCTTC. It specifies CASSLGGLFYNEQFF. The V gene is TRBV14, the J gene TRBJ2-1; D perhaps matches TRBD2 (7 bases). There are 15 residues in the CDR3. From germline, CDR1 is SGHDN and CDR2 FVKESK. V was clipped by 5 bases and J by 3 bases, with 14 bases between them. Full variable domain (outside the CDR3, taken from reference TRBV14 and TRBJ2-1): EAGVTQFPSHSVIEKGQTVTLRCDPISGHDNLYWYRRVMGKEIKFLLHFVKESKQDESGMPNNRFLAERTGGTYSTLKVQPAELEDSGVYFCASSLGGLFYNEQFFGPGTRLTVL.